The clone carrying this T cell receptor beta chain was recorded a few times. TCRdb's table, derived via immunoSEQ multiplex PCR, lists solely in-frame clones and lacks some. Of about 110,000 clones detected, nearly 80% appear once; the ten largest clones hold 16%. Per germline, CDR1 SGHDN and CDR2 FVKESK. The V end was cut by 4 bases, the J end by 0 bases, with 13 bases between. The length of the CDR3 is 16 residues. These data come from a study of blood T cell repertoires in COVID-19. On the study more broadly: T cells, B-cell-depleted T cells, or PBMCs supplied cDNA or gDNA.

The receptor was isolated from a woman older than 75 with active or convalescent COVID-19. The gene calls are TRBV14 and TRBJ1-3, with D hard to call. The sequenced sample was peripheral blood. CDR3 residues: CASSPRLLSSGNTIYF. CDR3 DNA sequence: TGTGCCAGCAGCCCCAGACTTCTAAGCTCTGGAAACACCATATATTTT.